The 9 T cell receptor beta chains in this list originate from one sample, sequenced in a study of T cells in Graves' hyperthyroidism and ophthalmopathy. TCR beta CDR3 regions were amplified from RNA transcripts. First-round RT-PCR of the TCR CDR3 relied on the HTBI primer set. Via MiXCR, TCRdb re-called the multiplex PCR reads, giving one row per CDR3 protein. Altogether about 110,000 distinct CDR3 sequences are present, approximately 15% being singletons, with the ten largest covering about 42%. The sequenced sample consisted of blood. The receptors originated from a woman aged 45 to 65 with Graves' hyperthyroidism.

This clonotype was found many times. This rearrangement joins TRBV12-3 or TRBV12-4 to TRBJ1-2; 11 positions agree with TRBD1. This CDR3 spans 16 amino acids. The V gene end was trimmed by 5 bases and the J gene end by 4 bases; junction bases not matched to a gene: 9. The CDR3 DNA reads TGTGCCAGCAGTCCCACCTCTGGACAGGGGGCCTATGGCTACACCTTC. Its protein product is CASSPTSGQGAYGYTF.

This clonotype has at least ten counts. This sequence joins TRBV20-1 and TRBJ2-3; no clear D. CDR1 is DFQATT and CDR2 is SNEGSKA in the germline V gene (reference sequence). V dropped 0 bases and J dropped 6 bases, with 19 bases sitting between them. CDR3 size: 16 residues. DNA of the CDR3: TGCAGTGCTAGAGATTATGCCACCGGCACCTCCGATACGCAGTATTTT. This translates into CSARDYATGTSDTQYF.

This clonotype was recorded many times. The gene calls are TRBV20-1 and TRBJ1-6; D not certain. Trimming took off 3 bases at V and 2 bases at J, with 17 bases between the two ends. This CDR3 contains 17 residues. Germline-derived CDR1 and CDR2 are DFQATT and SNEGSKA (reference sequence). The CDR3 spells CSARNPRTQTYNSPLHF. The CDR3 nucleotides are TGCAGTGCTAGGAATCCAAGGACCCAAACCTATAATTCACCCCTCCACTTT.

This clonotype was recorded at least ten times. This rearrangement joins TRBV24-1 to TRBJ2-7; 10 positions match TRBD1. The CDR3 contains 18 residues. Unmatched junction bases numbered 15, after V lost 4 bases and J lost 4 bases. The V gene's germline CDR1 is KGHDR and CDR2 SFDVKD. CDR3 in DNA: TGTGCCACCAGTGAACAGAGCAGACCGGGACAGGGGTCTTACGAGCAGTACGTC. Protein sequence: CATSEQSRPGQGSYEQYV.

The sample holds many counts of this clonotype. This chain uses TRBV4-2 with TRBJ2-5; no clear D gene. This CDR3 is 16 amino acids long. CDR1 LGHNA and CDR2 YNFKEQ come from the germline V gene. Trimming shortened V by 0 bases and J by 2 bases, and 13 bases separated the two germline ends. CDR3 coding DNA: TGTGCCAGCAGCCAAGATCTTGGCAGAATTCAAGAGACCCAGTACTTC. Protein product: CASSQDLGRIQETQYF.

This clonotype was seen at least ten times. The chain is built from TRBV7-9 and TRBJ2-1; TRBD1 might be the D (6 bases). The CDR3 has 15 residues. V shed 5 bases and J shed 0 bases, with 11 bases lying between them. Germline V gene sequence: CDR1 SEHNR, CDR2 FQNEAQ (reference sequence). CDR3 sequence: CASSPDRSSYNEQFF. The CDR3, as DNA: TGTGCCAGCAGCCCCGACAGGAGCTCCTACAATGAGCAGTTCTTC.

This clonotype was detected ten times or more. The J gene is TRBJ2-3, the V gene TRBV30; 8 bases are a match to TRBD2. V gave up 2 bases and J gave up 0 bases; unmatched junction bases: 7. Looked up from germline, CDR1 is GTSNPN and CDR2 is SVGIG (reference sequence). This CDR3 has 16 residues. The CDR3 loop is CAWSYPGGPSTDTQYF. In DNA, the CDR3 is TGTGCCTGGAGTTACCCGGGGGGGCCAAGCACAGATACGCAGTATTTT.

This clonotype showed up many times. The CDR3: CASGLPQQPQHF. CDR3 DNA sequence: TGTGCTAGTGGTCTCCCCCAGCAGCCCCAGCATTTT. The chain links TRBV12-5 to TRBJ1-5; no firm D call. Germline assignment: CDR1 LGHNT and CDR2 FRNRAP. With 5 bases removed from V and 7 bases from J, the gap between germline ends came to 9 bases. The CDR3 spans 12 residues.

This clonotype was counted many times. The chain couples TRBV6-1 to TRBJ2-3; possibly TRBD2 for D (5 bases). The V and J ends lost 5 bases and 0 bases respectively, with 15 bases between them. Germline lookup yields CDR1 MNHNS and CDR2 SASEGT. CDR3 size: 16 residues. In DNA, the CDR3 is TGTGCCAGCAGTCCGACCCCCCCGGGAAGCACAGATACGCAGTATTTT. It translates to CASSPTPPGSTDTQYF.